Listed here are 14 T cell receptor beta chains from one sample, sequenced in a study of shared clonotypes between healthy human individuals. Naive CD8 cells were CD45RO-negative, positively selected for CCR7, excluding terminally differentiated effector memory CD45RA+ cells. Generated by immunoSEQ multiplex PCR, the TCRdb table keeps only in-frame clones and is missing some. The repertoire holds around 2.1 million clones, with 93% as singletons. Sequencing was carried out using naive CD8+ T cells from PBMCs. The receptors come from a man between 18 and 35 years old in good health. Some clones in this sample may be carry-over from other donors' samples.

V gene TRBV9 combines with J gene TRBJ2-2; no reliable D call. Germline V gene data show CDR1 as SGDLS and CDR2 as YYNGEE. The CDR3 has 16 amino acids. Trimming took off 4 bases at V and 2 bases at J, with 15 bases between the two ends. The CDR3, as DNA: TGTGCCAGCAGCCTTCGTCAGGACGCAAACACCGGGGAGCTGTTTTTT. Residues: CASSLRQDANTGELFF. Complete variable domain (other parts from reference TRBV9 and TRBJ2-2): DSGVTQTPKHLITATGQRVTLRCSPRSGDLSVYWYQQSLDQGLQFLIQYYNGEERAKGNILERFSAQQFPDLHSELNLSSLELGDSALYFCASSLRQDANTGELFFGEGSRLTVL.

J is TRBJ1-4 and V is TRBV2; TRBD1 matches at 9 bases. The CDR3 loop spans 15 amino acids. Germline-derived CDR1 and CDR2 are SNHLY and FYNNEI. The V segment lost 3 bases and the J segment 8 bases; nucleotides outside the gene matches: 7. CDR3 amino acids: CASSDAGTGWEKLFF. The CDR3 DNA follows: TGTGCCAGCAGTGATGCCGGGACAGGGTGGGAAAAACTGTTTTTT.

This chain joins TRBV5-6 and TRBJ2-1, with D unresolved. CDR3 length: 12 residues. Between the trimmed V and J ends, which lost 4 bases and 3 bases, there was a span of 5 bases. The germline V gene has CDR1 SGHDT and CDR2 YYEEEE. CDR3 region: CASSNYYNEQFF. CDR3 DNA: TGTGCCAGCAGCAACTACTACAATGAGCAGTTCTTC.

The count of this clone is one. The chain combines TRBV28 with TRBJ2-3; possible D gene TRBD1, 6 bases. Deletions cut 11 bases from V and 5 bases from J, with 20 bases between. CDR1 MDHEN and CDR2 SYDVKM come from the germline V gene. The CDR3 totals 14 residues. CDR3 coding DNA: TGTGCCGCTCAAGAGGGGGTCGTGGGAGATACGCAGTATTTT. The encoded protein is CAAQEGVVGDTQYF.

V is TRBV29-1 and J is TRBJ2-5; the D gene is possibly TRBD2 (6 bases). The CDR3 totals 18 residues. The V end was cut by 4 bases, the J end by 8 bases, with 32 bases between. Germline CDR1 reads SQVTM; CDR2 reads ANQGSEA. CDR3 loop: CSVAGLGDSVAPHGTQYF. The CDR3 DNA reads TGCAGCGTTGCTGGTCTCGGGGACTCCGTAGCGCCCCATGGCACCCAGTACTTC. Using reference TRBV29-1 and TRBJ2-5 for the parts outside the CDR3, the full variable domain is SAVISQKPSRDICQRGTSLTIQCQVDSQVTMMFWYRQQPGQSLTLIATANQGSEATYESGFVIDKFPISRPNLTFSTLTVSNMSPEDSSIYLCSVAGLGDSVAPHGTQYFGPGTRLLVL.

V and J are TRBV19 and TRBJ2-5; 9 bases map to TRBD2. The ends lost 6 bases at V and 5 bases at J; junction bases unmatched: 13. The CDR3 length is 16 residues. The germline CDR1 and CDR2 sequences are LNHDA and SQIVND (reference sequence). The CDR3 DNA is TGTGCCAGTAGCTTCAATAGCGGGAGAGGGCAGGAGACCCAGTACTTC. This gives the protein CASSFNSGRGQETQYF.

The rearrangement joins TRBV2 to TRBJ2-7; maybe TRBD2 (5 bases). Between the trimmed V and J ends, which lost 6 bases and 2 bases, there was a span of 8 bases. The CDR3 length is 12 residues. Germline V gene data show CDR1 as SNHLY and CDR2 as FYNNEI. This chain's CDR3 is CASSPRAYEQYF. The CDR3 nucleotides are TGTGCCAGCAGCCCGCGGGCCTACGAGCAGTACTTC.

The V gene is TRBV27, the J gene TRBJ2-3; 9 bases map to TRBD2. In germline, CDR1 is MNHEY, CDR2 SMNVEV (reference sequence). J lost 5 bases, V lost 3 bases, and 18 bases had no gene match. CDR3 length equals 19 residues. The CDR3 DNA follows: TGTGCCAGCAGTTTCAAGCGGGAGGCAGGTCCACTAATAGGAGATACGCAGTATTTT. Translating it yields CASSFKREAGPLIGDTQYF.

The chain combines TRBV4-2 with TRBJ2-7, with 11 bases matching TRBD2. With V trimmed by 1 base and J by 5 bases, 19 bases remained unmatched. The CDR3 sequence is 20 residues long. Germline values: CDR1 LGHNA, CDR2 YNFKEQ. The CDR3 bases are TGTGCCAGCAGCCAAGCTAATCCGCGGCTAGCGGGAGGAGGAAAAAACGAGCAGTACTTC. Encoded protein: CASSQANPRLAGGGKNEQYF.

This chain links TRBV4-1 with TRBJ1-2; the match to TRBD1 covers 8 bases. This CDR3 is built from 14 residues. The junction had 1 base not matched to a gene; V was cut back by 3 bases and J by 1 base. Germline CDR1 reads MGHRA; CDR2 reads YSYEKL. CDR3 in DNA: TGCGCCAGCAGCCACACAGGGGGTAACTATGGCTACACCTTC. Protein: CASSHTGGNYGYTF.

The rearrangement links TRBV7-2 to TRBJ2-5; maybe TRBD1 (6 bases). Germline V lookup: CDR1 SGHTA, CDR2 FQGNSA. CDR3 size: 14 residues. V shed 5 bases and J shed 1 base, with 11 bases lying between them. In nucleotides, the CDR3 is TGTGCCAGCAGCCGCTGGGGGCTCCAAGAGACCCAGTACTTC. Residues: CASSRWGLQETQYF.

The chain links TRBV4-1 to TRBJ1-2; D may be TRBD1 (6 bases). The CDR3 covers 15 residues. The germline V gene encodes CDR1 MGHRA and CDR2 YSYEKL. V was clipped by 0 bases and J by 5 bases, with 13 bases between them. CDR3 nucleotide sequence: TGCGCCAGCAGCCAAGACTCAGGGGTGGAATATGGCTACACCTTC. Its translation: CASSQDSGVEYGYTF.

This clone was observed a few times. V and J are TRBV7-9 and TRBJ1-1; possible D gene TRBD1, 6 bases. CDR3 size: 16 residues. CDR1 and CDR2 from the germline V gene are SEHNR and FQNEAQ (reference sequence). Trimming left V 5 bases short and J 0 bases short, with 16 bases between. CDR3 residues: CASSHPPGHMNTEAFF. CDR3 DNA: TGTGCCAGCAGCCACCCCCCGGGACACATGAACACTGAAGCTTTCTTT.

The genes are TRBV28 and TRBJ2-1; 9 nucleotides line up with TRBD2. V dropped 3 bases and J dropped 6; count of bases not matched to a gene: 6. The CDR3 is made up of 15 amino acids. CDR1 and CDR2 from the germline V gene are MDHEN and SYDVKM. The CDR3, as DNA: TGTGCCAGCAGTTTCCGGCGGGAGGGCCCCAATGAGCAGTTCTTC. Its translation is CASSFRREGPNEQFF.